Each of the 22 T cell receptor beta chains below was sequenced from the same sample in a study of long-term antiretroviral therapy in people with HIV. Run at survey level, the immunoSEQ assay was version v3.0. Here immunoSEQ multiplex PCR was the method, and the copy in TCRdb shows in-frame clones only, minus some. The table records 34,000 or so clones, around 79% of them present only once. The sequences come from unsorted PBMCs, collected 0.6 years after starting antiretroviral therapy. The source of these receptors is a man in his late teens or twenties with HIV.

The chain employs TRBV9 and TRBJ2-5; 13 bases fit TRBD2. Germline V gene data show CDR1 as SGDLS and CDR2 as YYNGEE. The trim removed 4 bases at V and 0 bases at J, leaving 9 bases unmatched. The CDR3 contains 18 residues. CDR3 sequence reads: CASSFGLAGVRYQETQYF. The CDR3 DNA sequence: TGTGCCAGCAGCTTCGGACTAGCGGGAGTTCGGTACCAAGAGACCCAGTACTTC.

The chain has TRBV25-1 and TRBJ2-7; no clear D gene. Germline CDR1 reads MGHDK; CDR2 reads SYGVNS. This CDR3 spans 11 amino acids. V lost 1 base to trimming and J lost 6 bases, with 4 bases between them. CDR3 bases: TGTGCCAGCAGTGAATTCTTCGAGCAGTACTTC. The encoded protein is CASSEFFEQYF.

The CDR3 sequence: CASSPVWASGMGEQFF. The CDR3 region has the DNA TGTGCCAGCAGCCCCGTGTGGGCTAGCGGGATGGGTGAGCAGTTCTTC. The J gene is TRBJ2-1, the V gene TRBV7-9; 9 positions agree with TRBD2. CDR3 length equals 16 residues. The germline V gene encodes CDR1 SEHNR and CDR2 FQNEAQ (reference sequence). J gave up 9 bases and V 5 bases, and 14 bases lay outside the gene matches.

The chain joins TRBV28 to TRBJ2-6, with TRBD2 identical over 8 bases. Unmatched junction bases numbered 6, after V lost 5 bases and J lost 0 bases. From germline, CDR1 is MDHEN and CDR2 SYDVKM. The CDR3 runs to 17 residues. This CDR3 reads CASSPAGVPSGANVLTF. The CDR3 DNA reads as TGTGCCAGCAGTCCAGCGGGAGTCCCCTCTGGGGCCAACGTCCTGACTTTC.

This chain connects TRBV11-2 to TRBJ2-7, with 16 bases matching TRBD2. V shed 3 bases and J 5 bases; nucleotides not matched to a gene: 4. This CDR3 contains 16 residues. CDR1 and CDR2 from the germline V gene are SGHAT and FQNNGV. The CDR3, as DNA: TGTGCCAGCAGCTTGGGACTAGCGGGAGGGGGCCACGAGCAGTACTTC. Residues: CASSLGLAGGGHEQYF.

The V gene is TRBV30, the J gene TRBJ2-7; possibly TRBD1 for D (7 bases). This CDR3 spans 16 amino acids. Germline values: CDR1 GTSNPN, CDR2 SVGIG (reference sequence). V was clipped by 1 base and J by 3 bases, with 19 bases between them. The CDR3 DNA is TGTGCCTGGAGTGGACTAGGGGGACAGAGGTACTACGAGCAGTACTTC. This sequence encodes CAWSGLGGQRYYEQYF.

The genes are TRBV6-5 and TRBJ1-5; TRBD1 might be the D (6 bases). The V gene's germline CDR1 is MNHEY and CDR2 SVGAGI. Trimming took off 1 base at V and 6 bases at J, with 16 bases between the two ends. The CDR3 is 16 residues long. For the CDR3, the DNA is TGTGCCAGCAGTTACTTTTCTCCGGGGGCTGGTCAGCCCCAGCATTTT. Protein product: CASSYFSPGAGQPQHF.

This clone was observed a handful of times. This sequence joins TRBV5-8 and TRBJ1-4, with D unresolved. Deletions cut 4 bases from V and 4 bases from J, with 8 bases between. Germline V gene sequence: CDR1 SGHTS, CDR2 YDEGEE. The CDR3 runs 13 residues. As DNA, the CDR3 is TGTGCCAGCAGCGGCGGCCTTAATGAAAAACTGTTTTTT. Amino acids: CASSGGLNEKLFF.

The genes are TRBV18 and TRBJ2-3; a possible D gene is TRBD2 (6 bases). The CDR3 spans 16 residues. Germline values: CDR1 KGHSH, CDR2 LQKENI. The V gene lost 0 bases and the J gene lost 0 bases, with 10 bases spanning the gap. In DNA, the CDR3 is TGTGCCAGCTCACCACCGGGCAGCGGGAGCACAGATACGCAGTATTTT. This codes for CASSPPGSGSTDTQYF.

This chain joins TRBV28 and TRBJ1-1; tentatively, D is TRBD1 (6 bases). The length of the CDR3 is 17 residues. Germline V lookup: CDR1 MDHEN, CDR2 SYDVKM. V dropped 6 bases and J dropped 0 bases, with 20 bases sitting between them. CDR3 sequence: CASRGGDITGMNTEAFF. CDR3 bases: TGTGCCAGCAGGGGGGGCGACATTACGGGGATGAACACTGAAGCTTTCTTT.

This clone was found once. The chain employs TRBV11-2 and TRBJ2-3, with D uncertain. V lost 5 bases to trimming and J lost 1 base, with 10 bases between them. Germline V gene sequence: CDR1 SGHAT, CDR2 FQNNGV. The CDR3 runs 14 residues. The CDR3 DNA sequence: TGTGCCAGCAGCATCCTGGTGGGCACAGATACGCAGTATTTT. This sequence encodes CASSILVGTDTQYF. Full variable domain (rest looked up from reference TRBV11-2 and TRBJ2-3): EAGVAQSPRYKIIEKRQSVAFWCNPISGHATLYWYQQILGQGPKLLIQFQNNGVVDDSQLPKDRFSAERLKGVDSTLKIQPAKLEDSAVYLCASSILVGTDTQYFGPGTRLTVL.

The chain is built from TRBV10-1 and TRBJ1-5; D not resolved. V was trimmed by 4 bases and J by 3 bases, leaving 7 bases between them. Germline-derived CDR1 and CDR2 are WNHNN and SYGVQD (reference sequence). The CDR3 spans 13 residues. CDR3: CASSAANNQPQHF. Here the CDR3 DNA reads TGCGCCAGCAGTGCGGCCAACAATCAGCCCCAGCATTTT.

This clone appeared a single time. The genes are TRBV5-4 and TRBJ2-7; D gene unclear. Germline V lookup: CDR1 SGHNT, CDR2 YYREEE (reference sequence). The CDR3 is 12 residues long. Trimming stripped 0 bases from V and 6 bases from J, with 7 bases between. CDR3 DNA sequence: TGTGCCAGCAGCTTGGCCATGGGCGAGCAGTACTTC. Its protein is CASSLAMGEQYF.

The rearrangement uses TRBV18 and TRBJ1-5, with D unclear. This CDR3 is 14 amino acids long. Germline V gives CDR1 KGHSH, CDR2 LQKENI. V was shortened by 6 bases and J by 5 bases, with 14 bases between the two germline ends. DNA for the CDR3: TGTGCCAGCTCGCCCATCAAGCTGGATCAGCCCCAGCATTTT. It encodes CASSPIKLDQPQHF.

V gene TRBV11-2 combines with J gene TRBJ1-5; perhaps TRBD1 as D (5 bases). The CDR3 loop spans 15 amino acids. Trimming took off 5 bases at V and 2 bases at J, with 13 bases between the two ends. Germline values: CDR1 SGHAT, CDR2 FQNNGV. The CDR3 DNA reads TGTGCCAGCAGCCCTCAGGGTTGGGGCAATCAGCCCCAGCATTTT. This gives the protein CASSPQGWGNQPQHF.

This chain joins TRBV7-9 and TRBJ2-2; D might be TRBD2 (6 bases). V was pared by 8 bases and J by 3 bases, with 10 bases between. The germline CDR1 and CDR2 sequences are SEHNR and FQNEAQ (reference sequence). The CDR3 totals 13 residues. CDR3 region: CASRRGYTGELFF. The CDR3 coding sequence is TGTGCCAGCCGACGGGGGTACACCGGGGAGCTGTTTTTT.

DNA of the CDR3: TGTGCCAGCAGCGGCCGGGTAGCGGGAGAATTGCCCTACGAGCAGTACTTC. Translated, it gives CASSGRVAGELPYEQYF. The chain links TRBV13 to TRBJ2-7; TRBD2 agrees at 9 bases. The junction had 13 bases not matched to a gene; V was cut back by 5 bases and J by 2 bases. The germline V gene encodes CDR1 PRHDT and CDR2 FYEKMQ (reference sequence). This CDR3 has 17 residues.

The chain uses TRBV5-6 and TRBJ2-7; 12 nucleotides agree with TRBD1. J gave up 4 bases and V 4 bases, and 6 bases lay outside the gene matches. Germline CDR1 reads SGHDT; CDR2 reads YYEEEE. The CDR3 sequence is 15 residues long. The chain's CDR3 is CASSPGTGGRYEQYF. CDR3 nucleotide sequence: TGTGCCAGCAGCCCGGGGACAGGGGGCCGGTACGAGCAGTACTTC. Looking up the rest from reference TRBV5-6 and TRBJ2-7 gives the full variable domain: DAGVTQSPTHLIKTRGQQVTLRCSPKSGHDTVSWYQQALGQGPQFIFQYYEEEERQRGNFPDRFSGHQFPNYSSELNVNALLLGDSALYLCASSPGTGGRYEQYFGPGTRLTVT.

The chain couples TRBV7-9 to TRBJ1-5; 11 bases fit TRBD1. There are 14 residues in the CDR3. Germline V lookup: CDR1 SEHNR, CDR2 FQNEAQ (reference sequence). J lost 7 bases, V lost 5 bases, and 4 bases had no gene match. The CDR3 sequence: CASSGQGAWQPQHF. Here the CDR3 DNA reads TGTGCCAGCAGCGGACAGGGGGCTTGGCAGCCCCAGCATTTT.

This clone was seen just once. The chain has TRBV5-4 and TRBJ1-5; D not resolved. Trimming stripped 2 bases from V and 0 bases from J, with 6 bases between. The CDR3 totals 14 residues. Germline V lookup: CDR1 SGHNT, CDR2 YYREEE (reference sequence). CDR3 coding DNA: TGTGCCAGCAGCTTTTCGGGTAGCAATCAGCCCCAGCATTTT. Its protein is CASSFSGSNQPQHF.

This chain connects TRBV19 to TRBJ2-2; the D is unclear. CDR3 length equals 13 residues. V was pared by 2 bases and J by 7 bases, with 8 bases between. Per germline, CDR1 LNHDA and CDR2 SQIVND (reference sequence). The CDR3 protein is CASSINGGGELFF. CDR3 sequence (DNA): TGTGCCAGTAGTATAAATGGTGGCGGGGAGCTGTTTTTT.

The chain recombines TRBV15 with TRBJ2-7; TRBD2 is a possible D gene (5 bases). The CDR3 totals 16 residues. CDR1 is LNHNV, CDR2 YYDKDF, per germline (reference sequence). The V end was cut by 1 base, the J end by 6 bases, with 19 bases between. CDR3 nucleotides: TGTGCCACCAGCAGAGCAATCGGTGGGCGGGCAGGCGAGCAGTACTTC. This encodes CATSRAIGGRAGEQYF.